The 28 T cell receptor beta chains below all came from one sample that was sequenced in a study of shared clonotypes between healthy human individuals (dated by TCRdb to the early 2020s). The method behind the library was the immunoSEQ multiplex PCR assay. Sourced from immuneACCESS, this table was stored by TCRdb with only in-frame sequences that have V and J called. A share of the clones is absent; for the studies checked, an unresolved V gene accounts for under half, and the remainder has no known explanation. This sample has more than 1,200,000 clones in its table, and 97% to 99% of those were observed once. Approximately 0.38% of the sample is held by the ten biggest clonotypes. What was sequenced was naive CD4+ T cells sorted from blood. Sample cell subset or site, as interpreted from the label and publication: CD45RA+ positively selected. The origin of the receptors is a man aged 25 to 40 in good health.

The rearrangement uses TRBV14 and TRBJ1-1; unclear D gene. Trimming shortened V by 0 bases and J by 1 base, and 9 bases separated the two germline ends. CDR1 and CDR2 (germline): SGHDN, FVKESK. This CDR3 spans 15 amino acids. The CDR3 sequence is CASSQEVGRNTEAFF. DNA of the CDR3: TGTGCCAGCAGCCAAGAAGTAGGGCGGAACACTGAAGCTTTCTTT. The full variable domain, its missing parts supplied by reference TRBV14 and TRBJ1-1, is EAGVTQFPSHSVIEKGQTVTLRCDPISGHDNLYWYRRVMGKEIKFLLHFVKESKQDESGMPNNRFLAERTGGTYSTLKVQPAELEDSGVYFCASSQEVGRNTEAFFGQGTRLTVV.

J is TRBJ2-2 and V is TRBV27; D remains ambiguous. Germline CDR1 MNHEY, CDR2 SMNVEV (reference sequence). Trimming removed 2 bases at V and 4 bases at J, with 2 bases between. This CDR3 is built from 12 residues. The CDR3 DNA sequence: TGTGCCAGCAGTTTAACCACCGGGGAGCTGTTTTTT. Protein: CASSLTTGELFF.

This chain links TRBV18 with TRBJ2-1, with 11 bases lining up with TRBD2. The length of the CDR3 is 17 residues. Germline values: CDR1 KGHSH, CDR2 LQKENI. Unmatched junction bases numbered 11, after V lost 3 bases and J lost 7 bases. CDR3 DNA: TGTGCCAGCTCACCTAGATCTGTAGCGGGAGGGCCGAATGAGCAGTTCTTC. It is translated as CASSPRSVAGGPNEQFF. The variable domain in full, with the rest retrieved from reference TRBV18 and TRBJ2-1, is NAGVMQNPRHLVRRRGQEARLRCSPMKGHSHVYWYRQLPEEGLKFMVYLQKENIIDESGMPKERFSAEFPKEGPSILRIQQVVRGDSAAYFCASSPRSVAGGPNEQFFGPGTRLTVL.

V is TRBV7-6 and J is TRBJ2-7; D possibly matches TRBD1 or TRBD2 (5 bases each). CDR3 length equals 15 residues. Deletions cut 1 base from V and 3 bases from J, with 13 bases between. Germline V lookup: CDR1 SGHVS, CDR2 FNYEAQ. The CDR3 sequence: CASSLGGGTNYEQYF. The CDR3 coding sequence is TGTGCCAGCAGCTTAGGTGGTGGGACGAACTACGAGCAGTACTTC. Looking up the rest from reference TRBV7-6 and TRBJ2-7 gives the full variable domain: GAGVSQSPRYKVTKRGQDVALRCDPISGHVSLYWYRQALGQGPEFLTYFNYEAQQDKSGLPNDRFSAERPEGSISTLTIQRTEQRDSAMYRCASSLGGGTNYEQYFGPGTRLTVT.

This sequence joins TRBV19 and TRBJ2-2; the D is unclear. The V and J ends lost 9 bases and 4 bases respectively, with 15 bases between them. From germline, CDR1 is LNHDA and CDR2 SQIVND (reference sequence). The CDR3 totals 14 residues. CDR3 sequence: CASHPWAGTGELFF. In DNA, the CDR3 is TGTGCCAGCCATCCTTGGGCAGGCACCGGGGAGCTGTTTTTT.

The rearrangement links TRBV18 to TRBJ2-3, with 10 bases fitting TRBD2. The CDR3 has 17 amino acids. Germline loops: CDR1 KGHSH, CDR2 LQKENI. V was pared by 7 bases and J by 1 base, with 11 bases of the junction left unmatched. CDR3 amino acids: CASLHPASGRGTDTQYF. The CDR3 nucleotides are TGTGCCAGCTTACACCCAGCTAGCGGGAGAGGCACAGATACGCAGTATTTT.

The chain has TRBV5-1 and TRBJ1-3; TRBD1 matches 7 bases. Germline trimming cut 1 base from V and 7 bases from J; bases unmatched to any gene: 5. The CDR3 totals 14 residues. CDR1 and CDR2 (germline): SGHRS, YFSETQ. Here the CDR3 reads CASSLKGGGNTIYF. As DNA, the CDR3 is TGCGCCAGCAGCTTGAAGGGAGGGGGCAACACCATATATTTT.

This clone was observed a handful of times. Other DNA sequences in this specimen translate into the identical CDR3. The chain combines TRBV9 with TRBJ1-1; D gene uncertain. V was pared by 0 bases and J by 0 bases, with 3 bases between. The CDR3 totals 13 residues. CDR1 is SGDLS, CDR2 YYNGEE, per germline. CDR3 sequence: CASSVDMNTEAFF. The CDR3 region has the DNA TGTGCCAGCAGCGTAGATATGAACACTGAAGCTTTCTTT.

V usage is TRBV28 and J usage is TRBJ1-1; TRBD1 might be the D (5 bases). The V and J ends lost 5 bases and 3 bases respectively, with 10 bases between them. Germline loops: CDR1 MDHEN, CDR2 SYDVKM. This CDR3 comprises 13 residues. CDR3 bases: TGTGCCAGCAGTGCGACAGTTTACACTGAAGCTTTCTTT. This translates into CASSATVYTEAFF.

This clone has just a few counts. The chain couples TRBV2 to TRBJ2-2, with D possibly being TRBD1 or TRBD2 (6 bases each). Germline CDR1 and CDR2: SNHLY and FYNNEI. Trimming removed 6 bases from V and 5 bases from J, with 19 bases in between. The CDR3 has 16 amino acids. CDR3 amino acids: CASRVLGGTLTGELFF. The CDR3 nucleotides are TGTGCCAGCAGAGTTCTAGGGGGGACATTAACCGGGGAGCTGTTTTTT.

This chain links TRBV2 with TRBJ2-1; a possible D gene is TRBD1 (6 bases). The CDR3 length is 15 residues. Germline-derived CDR1 and CDR2 are SNHLY and FYNNEI. V was cut by 3 bases and J by 3 bases, with 12 bases left in between. This CDR3 reads CASSDQGNNYNEQFF. Written as DNA, the CDR3 is TGTGCCAGCAGTGACCAGGGGAATAACTACAATGAGCAGTTCTTC.

Regarding this clone: Other DNA sequences in this sample translate to the same CDR3. The chain combines TRBV2 with TRBJ2-7; the match to TRBD1 covers 7 bases. Germline trimming cut 6 bases from V and 0 bases from J; bases unmatched to any gene: 2. CDR3 size: 13 residues. CDR1 is SNHLY and CDR2 is FYNNEI in the germline V gene. CDR3: CASRRDSSYEQYF. The CDR3 DNA sequence: TGTGCCAGCAGGAGGGACAGCTCCTACGAGCAGTACTTC.

The chain recombines TRBV6-5 with TRBJ2-7; 7 nucleotides align to TRBD1. Germline-derived CDR1 and CDR2 are MNHEY and SVGAGI. The CDR3 length is 14 residues. V dropped 1 base and J dropped 6; count of bases not matched to a gene: 6. For the CDR3, the DNA is TGTGCCAGCAGTTACTTGAGGGGGCATCGCGAGCAGTACTTC. As protein: CASSYLRGHREQYF.

The chain recombines TRBV23-1 with TRBJ2-7; a weak D match, TRBD2 (6 bases). TRBV23-1 belongs to the ORF category, with a function that is uncertain. CDR3 length: 19 residues. The V gene lost 2 bases and the J gene lost 0 bases, with 23 bases spanning the gap. The CDR3 spells CASSQNGGRHGSASYEQYF. The CDR3 DNA reads TGCGCCAGCAGTCAAAATGGGGGTCGGCACGGGAGCGCCTCCTACGAGCAGTACTTC.

This chain joins TRBV27 and TRBJ2-3; D gene unclear. This CDR3 has 15 amino acids. Germline assignment: CDR1 MNHEY and CDR2 SMNVEV (reference sequence). Trimming removed 0 bases at V and 1 base at J, with 8 bases between. CDR3 region: CASSLSRGRTDTQYF. CDR3 sequence (DNA): TGTGCCAGCAGTTTATCTCGAGGACGCACAGATACGCAGTATTTT.

This rearrangement joins TRBV29-1 to TRBJ2-7; D may match TRBD1 or TRBD2 (5 bases each). The CDR3 sequence is 12 residues long. Germline CDR1 and CDR2: SQVTM and ANQGSEA. Between the trimmed V and J ends, which lost 7 bases and 2 bases, there was a span of 12 bases. The CDR3 spells CSGGSGAYEQYF. In DNA, the CDR3 is TGCAGCGGGGGGTCGGGTGCCTACGAGCAGTACTTC.

This clone appeared a single time. The gene calls are TRBV19 and TRBJ2-2, with 8 bases matching TRBD1. This CDR3 spans 15 amino acids. Germline V lookup: CDR1 LNHDA, CDR2 SQIVND (reference sequence). V trimming: 4 bases; J trimming: 5 bases; junction bases outside the gene matches: 6. The CDR3 DNA reads as TGTGCCAGTAGTACCGAGGGACAGGCGACCGGGGAGCTGTTTTTT. Translation gives CASSTEGQATGELFF.

This sequence joins TRBV28 and TRBJ1-5; TRBD1 is a possible D gene (6 bases). Germline assignment: CDR1 MDHEN and CDR2 SYDVKM. The CDR3 spans 16 residues. Trimming removed 3 bases at V and 9 bases at J, with 21 bases between. CDR3 in DNA: TGTGCCAGCAGTTTGATCGGCAGGGGCGCAAAGGGGCCCCAGCATTTT. Protein sequence: CASSLIGRGAKGPQHF.

This chain connects TRBV5-8 to TRBJ2-5; 7 nucleotides line up with TRBD1. J lost 4 bases, V lost 4 bases, and 4 bases had no gene match. Germline-derived CDR1 and CDR2 are SGHTS and YDEGEE. The CDR3 contains 13 residues. CDR3 in amino acids: CASSGYRGETQYF. In DNA form, the CDR3 reads TGTGCCAGCAGCGGTTACAGGGGAGAGACCCAGTACTTC. The whole variable domain, remainder taken from reference TRBV5-8 and TRBJ2-5, is EAGVTQSPTHLIKTRGQQATLRCSPISGHTSVYWYQQALGLGLQFLLWYDEGEERNRGNFPPRFSGRQFPNYSSELNVNALELEDSALYLCASSGYRGETQYFGPGTRLLVL.

The V gene is TRBV2, the J gene TRBJ1-2; the D is unclear. V lost 6 bases, J lost 7 bases, and 12 bases lay in between. This CDR3 has 12 amino acids. From germline, CDR1 is SNHLY and CDR2 FYNNEI. The CDR3 DNA reads TGTGCCAGCAGAAATGGGTTAACTGGCTACACCTTC. Residues: CASRNGLTGYTF. Full variable domain (remainder filled in from reference TRBV2 and TRBJ1-2): EPEVTQTPSHQVTQMGQEVILRCVPISNHLYFYWYRQILGQKVEFLVSFYNNEISEKSEIFDDQFSVERPDGSNFTLKIRSTKLEDSAMYFCASRNGLTGYTFGSGTRLTVV.

The chain has TRBV6-5 and TRBJ2-7; TRBD2 matches 8 bases. Germline V lookup: CDR1 MNHEY, CDR2 SVGAGI. CDR3 length equals 16 residues. The V and J ends lost 0 bases and 0 bases, in that order; junction bases with no gene match: 4. The CDR3 DNA sequence: TGTGCCAGCAGTTACTCGCGGGGGGCGGCCTCCTACGAGCAGTACTTC. The encoded protein is CASSYSRGAASYEQYF.

V and J are TRBV7-9 and TRBJ2-7; 9 positions agree with TRBD2. The V gene's germline CDR1 is SEHNR and CDR2 FQNEAQ (reference sequence). V trimming: 4 bases; J trimming: 6 bases; junction bases outside the gene matches: 13. CDR3 length: 16 residues. The CDR3 sequence: CASSSPPGTSYVEQYF. The CDR3 coding sequence is TGTGCCAGCAGCTCCCCTCCCGGGACTAGCTATGTCGAGCAGTACTTC.

The rearrangement uses TRBV7-6 and TRBJ1-5; 7 bases are a match to TRBD1. Germline trimming cut 1 base from V and 4 bases from J; bases unmatched to any gene: 7. The germline V gene has CDR1 SGHVS and CDR2 FNYEAQ. The CDR3 totals 16 residues. The CDR3 DNA sequence: TGTGCCAGCAGCTTAGACCCGGACAGGAAGAATCAGCCCCAGCATTTT. Amino acid sequence: CASSLDPDRKNQPQHF.

The chain has TRBV6-5 and TRBJ2-7; 7 nucleotides align to TRBD2. Germline V lookup: CDR1 MNHEY, CDR2 SVGAGI. This CDR3 comprises 14 residues. The V segment lost 2 bases and the J segment 5 bases; nucleotides outside the gene matches: 6. This CDR3 is CASSYLTSRDEQYF. Written as DNA, the CDR3 is TGTGCCAGCAGTTACCTGACTAGCCGGGACGAGCAGTACTTC.

This chain connects TRBV4-3 to TRBJ1-1; 7 bases are shared with TRBD1. This CDR3 region has 15 residues. Germline-derived CDR1 and CDR2 are LGHNA and YSLEER. J gave up 1 base and V 0 bases, and 2 bases lay outside the gene matches. The CDR3 DNA is TGCGCCAGCAGCCAAGACGACAGGGAGAACACTGAAGCTTTCTTT. Translation gives CASSQDDRENTEAFF.

V and J are TRBV19 and TRBJ2-2; no definite D call. Germline V CDR1 and CDR2: LNHDA, SQIVND (reference sequence). There are 14 residues in the CDR3. Trimming shortened V by 5 bases and J by 7 bases, and 14 bases separated the two germline ends. CDR3 in amino acids: CASSPTPSFGELFF. CDR3 nucleotide sequence: TGTGCCAGTAGTCCCACACCATCCTTCGGGGAGCTGTTTTTT.

The chain is built from TRBV2 and TRBJ1-4, with 10 bases matching TRBD1. The CDR3 length is 15 residues. Germline trimming cut 4 bases from V and 8 bases from J; bases unmatched to any gene: 7. Germline-derived CDR1 and CDR2 are SNHLY and FYNNEI. For the CDR3, the DNA is TGTGCCAGCAGTGGTTTGACAGGGGGCGGGGAAAAACTGTTTTTT. It codes for CASSGLTGGGEKLFF.

Details on this clone: A read error may account for a junction end that differs from germline. The genes are TRBV18 and TRBJ1-4, with 7 bases that match TRBD1. Per the germline V gene, CDR1 is KGHSH and CDR2 is LQKENI. This CDR3 has 15 residues. The CDR3 sequence: CASSPPGQPGEKLFF. CDR3 DNA sequence: TGTGCCAGCTCCCCACCGGGACAGCCGGGGGAAAAACTGTTTTTT.